This TCR beta chain was identified during a study of identical twins. General study findings and limits: Out-of-frame TCR alpha sharing observed in monozygotic twins exceeded model estimates. Alpha sequences that were out-of-frame and twin-shared showed an excess of low generation probability.

Through template switching, a universal primer site was introduced, and the cDNA contained unique molecular identifiers. TCRdb reanalysed the 5' RACE reads using MiXCR and keeps one entry per CDR3 protein. Of about 290,000 distinct CDR3 sequences in the sample, nearly 9.5% were seen once. The CDR3 covers 15 residues. The V end was cut by 0 bases, the J end by 5 bases, with 11 bases between. Germline CDR1 MNHEY, CDR2 SVGAGI. This clonotype has a count of ten or more. Its antigen remains unknown. The same sample was also used in a study of yellow fever vaccine responses in identical twins.

The gene calls are TRBV6-5 and TRBJ2-1; the D is unclear. The specimen sequenced was CD8+ T cells sorted from blood. The source is a woman between 18 and 29 years old in good health. Here the CDR3 DNA reads TGTGCCAGCAGTTACTCGATGTCCAGCCACAATGAGCAGTTCTTC. Its translation is CASSYSMSSHNEQFF.